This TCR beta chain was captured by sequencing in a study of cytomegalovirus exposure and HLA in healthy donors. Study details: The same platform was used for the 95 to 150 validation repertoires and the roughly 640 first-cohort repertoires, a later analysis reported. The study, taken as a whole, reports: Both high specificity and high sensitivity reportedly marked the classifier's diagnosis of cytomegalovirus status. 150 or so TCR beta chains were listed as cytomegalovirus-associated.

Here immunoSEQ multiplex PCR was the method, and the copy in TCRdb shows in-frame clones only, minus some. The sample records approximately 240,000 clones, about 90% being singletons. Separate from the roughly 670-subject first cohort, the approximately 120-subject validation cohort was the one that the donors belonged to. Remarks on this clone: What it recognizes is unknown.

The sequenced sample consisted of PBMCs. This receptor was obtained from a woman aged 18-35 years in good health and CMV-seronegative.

The CDR3 sequence is CASSLSSGSSGELFF. The DNA of the CDR3 is TGTGCCAGCAGTTTGTCTAGCGGGAGCTCCGGGGAGCTGTTTTTT. The V gene is TRBV28, the J gene TRBJ2-2, with 10 nucleotides matching TRBD2. This CDR3 spans 15 amino acids. With V trimmed by 3 bases and J by 6 bases, 4 bases remained unmatched. Germline CDR1 reads MDHEN; CDR2 reads SYDVKM.